Listed here are 15 T cell receptor beta chains from one sample, sequenced in a study of T cell changes during pregnancy in multiple sclerosis. Sequencing used immunoSEQ multiplex PCR; TCRdb keeps in-frame clones, though not all of them. The sample lists 40,000 to 50,000 clones; 93% were seen once. The sequencing used CD8+ T cells from peripheral blood mononuclear cells, collected after pregnancy. The receptors were sampled from a female donor with multiple sclerosis, enrolled in a pregnancy study.

The chain links TRBV5-1 to TRBJ2-5; the match to TRBD1 covers 8 bases. This CDR3 is built from 14 residues. Trimming took 3 bases from V and 2 from J; bases not matched to a gene: 3. Germline V gene data show CDR1 as SGHRS and CDR2 as YFSETQ. DNA for the CDR3: TGCGCCAGCAGCTACGGGACAGGACAAGAGACCCAGTACTTC. It is translated as CASSYGTGQETQYF.

The chain has TRBV4-1 and TRBJ1-1; TRBD1 might be the D (5 bases). CDR3 length: 15 amino acids. V was cut by 0 bases and J by 1 base, with 9 bases left in between. Per the germline V gene, CDR1 is MGHRA and CDR2 is YSYEKL. Here the CDR3 reads CASSQELQGNTEAFF. The CDR3 nucleotides are TGCGCCAGCAGCCAAGAACTGCAGGGGAACACTGAAGCTTTCTTT.

This chain connects TRBV7-6 to TRBJ2-1; 7 nucleotides line up with TRBD2. After removal of 2 bases from V and 7 bases from J, the junction contained 8 bases not matched to a gene. The CDR3 has 15 residues. Germline V gene lookup returns CDR1 SGHVS and CDR2 FNYEAQ. The CDR3 bases are TGTGCCAGCAGCTTAAAGCCGGGAGGAGGGAATGAGCAGTTCTTC. Residues: CASSLKPGGGNEQFF.

This clone was seen more than once but under ten times. This chain uses TRBV27 with TRBJ2-7, with a possible D match to TRBD1 (5 bases). Germline assignment: CDR1 MNHEY and CDR2 SMNVEV (reference sequence). Trimming cost V 6 bases and J 2 bases, with 14 bases left between them. The CDR3 contains 14 residues. CDR3 bases: TGTGCCAGCAGCCTAGGCAGGGCCACCTACGAGCAGTACTTC. Its protein product is CASSLGRATYEQYF.

This rearrangement joins TRBV30 to TRBJ2-3; 11 bases agree with TRBD2. With V trimmed by 3 bases and J by 6 bases, 8 bases remained unmatched. Looked up from germline, CDR1 is GTSNPN and CDR2 is SVGIG (reference sequence). This CDR3 contains 15 residues. CDR3 sequence reads: CAWSLAGGVGDTQYF. DNA for the CDR3: TGTGCCTGGAGCCTAGCGGGAGGAGTGGGGGATACGCAGTATTTT.

This chain joins TRBV2 and TRBJ1-1; D ambiguous. The CDR3 extends over 15 amino acids. Germline V gene sequence: CDR1 SNHLY, CDR2 FYNNEI. V was clipped by 2 bases and J by 3 bases, with 13 bases between them. The DNA for the CDR3 is TGTGCCAGCAGTGAACCACAGTTCGCGTACACTGAAGCTTTCTTT. This gives the protein CASSEPQFAYTEAFF.

The chain uses TRBV6-5 and TRBJ2-2, with 10 bases identical to TRBD1. V lost 6 bases and J lost 3; bases outside the gene matches: 4. Germline assignment: CDR1 MNHEY and CDR2 SVGAGI. The CDR3 sequence is 15 residues long. This chain's CDR3 is CASRGQGPYTGELFF. The CDR3 nucleotides read TGTGCCAGCAGGGGACAGGGGCCTTACACCGGGGAGCTGTTTTTT.

V and J are TRBV7-9 and TRBJ2-2, with a weak D call TRBD2 (6 bases). V was cut by 3 bases and J by 2 bases, with 10 bases left in between. Germline V lookup: CDR1 SEHNR, CDR2 FQNEAQ (reference sequence). This CDR3 contains 15 residues. The CDR3 loop reads CASSLLAVNTGELFF. The CDR3 DNA sequence: TGTGCCAGCAGCTTGTTAGCGGTTAACACCGGGGAGCTGTTTTTT. Variable domain in full (rest from reference TRBV7-9 and TRBJ2-2): DTGVSQNPRHKITKRGQNVTFRCDPISEHNRLYWYRQTLGQGPEFLTYFQNEAQLEKSRLLSDRFSAERPKGSFSTLEIQRTEQGDSAMYLCASSLLAVNTGELFFGEGSRLTVL.

This chain uses TRBV9 with TRBJ2-2; D might be TRBD1 (5 bases). The CDR3 runs to 15 residues. Germline CDR1 reads SGDLS; CDR2 reads YYNGEE. The V gene lost 1 base and the J gene lost 0 bases, with 7 bases spanning the gap. CDR3 loop: CASSVTGANTGELFF. In nucleotides, the CDR3 is TGTGCCAGCAGCGTAACAGGCGCGAACACCGGGGAGCTGTTTTTT.

This chain joins TRBV30 and TRBJ2-7, with 11 nucleotides matching TRBD1. This CDR3 spans 14 amino acids. The J segment lost 3 bases and the V segment lost 0 bases, leaving 1 base of the junction unmatched. Looked up from germline, CDR1 is GTSNPN and CDR2 is SVGIG (reference sequence). CDR3 nucleotide sequence: TGTGCCTGGAGTGTGGGGACAGGGGGCTACGAGCAGTACTTC. Its translation is CAWSVGTGGYEQYF.

This rearrangement joins TRBV27 to TRBJ2-1; TRBD1 matches at 7 bases. The CDR3 has 13 amino acids. Trimming at V came to 10 bases and at J to 8 bases, leaving 11 bases not matched to a gene. Germline V gene data show CDR1 as MNHEY and CDR2 as SMNVEV (reference sequence). The CDR3 region is CATIDRVTDEQFF. In nucleotides, the CDR3 is TGTGCCACCATTGACAGGGTAACTGATGAGCAGTTCTTC.

This rearrangement joins TRBV19 to TRBJ2-7, with a tentative D call TRBD1 (6 bases). CDR1 and CDR2 (germline): LNHDA, SQIVND (reference sequence). V was trimmed by 0 bases and J by 2 bases, leaving 11 bases between them. The length of the CDR3 is 15 residues. Written as DNA, the CDR3 is TGTGCCAGTAGTATAGAGGCAGGGGTTACCTACGAGCAGTACTTC. Translating gives CASSIEAGVTYEQYF. Full variable domain (remainder filled in from reference TRBV19 and TRBJ2-7): DGGITQSPKYLFRKEGQNVTLSCEQNLNHDAMYWYRQDPGQGLRLIYYSQIVNDFQKGDIAEGYSVSREKKESFPLTVTSAQKNPTAFYLCASSIEAGVTYEQYFGPGTRLTVT.

The chain employs TRBV9 and TRBJ2-5; 8 bases map to TRBD2. The junction had 7 bases not matched to a gene; V was cut back by 4 bases and J by 5 bases. The CDR3 sequence is 14 residues long. CDR1 and CDR2 from the germline V gene are SGDLS and YYNGEE. The CDR3 spells CASSPRGGRETQYF. The CDR3 DNA follows: TGTGCCAGCAGCCCTCGGGGGGGACGGGAGACCCAGTACTTC.

The chain joins TRBV27 to TRBJ2-1; possible D gene TRBD1, 5 bases. Germline lookup yields CDR1 MNHEY and CDR2 SMNVEV (reference sequence). Trimming took off 3 bases at V and 8 bases at J, with 11 bases between the two ends. The CDR3 spans 13 residues. Here the CDR3 DNA reads TGTGCCAGCAGTTTTGCCAGGGCCGATGAGCAGTTCTTC. Translation: CASSFARADEQFF.

The chain links TRBV28 to TRBJ1-4; perhaps TRBD1 as D (5 bases). Germline loops: CDR1 MDHEN, CDR2 SYDVKM. The germline V and J ends were trimmed by 4 bases and 10 bases, with 13 bases remaining between them. CDR3 length: 13 residues. Here the CDR3 reads CASSWGKGTKLFF. CDR3 DNA: TGTGCCAGCAGTTGGGGCAAGGGAACAAAACTGTTTTTT.